The 24 T cell receptor beta chains given below trace back to one sample, sequenced in a study of T-cell reconstitution after alpha-beta-depleted transplantation in children. Preparation of the TCRbeta library involved a method that used unique molecular identifiers. TCRdb used MiXCR to reprocess the PCR reads, holding one entry per CDR3 protein. The table includes hundreds of thousands of distinct CDR3 sequences, about 23% detected once. The source was PBMCs, mostly from graft donor cells, collected 360 days after TCRalphabeta/CD19-depleted stem cell transplant. The receptors were gathered from a boy in the first two years of life who had a stem cell transplant for acute myeloid leukemia, so the T cells may come from the graft donor.

This clonotype was observed a handful of times. The chain links TRBV25-1 to TRBJ2-7; 8 bases agree with TRBD1. Germline V gene sequence: CDR1 MGHDK, CDR2 SYGVNS. The CDR3 has 14 residues. Unmatched junction bases numbered 6, after V lost 5 bases and J lost 3 bases. CDR3 protein: CASSPGGARYEQYF. CDR3 DNA: TGTGCCAGCAGTCCAGGGGGCGCCCGCTACGAGCAGTACTTC.

This chain uses TRBV7-8 with TRBJ1-2; D not resolved. There are 16 residues in the CDR3. Germline V gives CDR1 SGHVS, CDR2 FQNEAQ. Between the trimmed V and J ends, which lost 1 base and 0 bases, there was a span of 12 bases. The CDR3: CASSLVRVRANYGYTF. The CDR3 DNA is TGTGCCAGCAGCTTAGTTCGGGTCCGGGCTAACTATGGCTACACCTTC.

The chain is built from TRBV12-3 or TRBV12-4 and TRBJ1-1, with unresolved D. Trimming shortened V by 7 bases and J by 4 bases, and 7 bases separated the two germline ends. The CDR3 spans 11 residues. The CDR3 DNA reads TGTGCCAGCACTCTTGCCACTGAAGCTTTCTTT. Protein product: CASTLATEAFF.

This chain joins TRBV12-3 or TRBV12-4 and TRBJ2-5, with 13 bases lining up with TRBD2. Losses at the gene ends were 6 bases for V and 1 base for J; bases not matched to a gene: 8. The CDR3 covers 17 residues. CDR3: CASSPGLAGAIQETQYF. The CDR3 DNA reads TGTGCCAGCAGCCCAGGACTAGCGGGGGCGATCCAAGAGACCCAGTACTTC.

This chain joins TRBV5-1 and TRBJ1-5, with D hard to call. V was clipped by 5 bases and J by 5 bases, with 11 bases between them. The germline V gene encodes CDR1 SGHRS and CDR2 YFSETQ. This CDR3 region has 13 residues. The CDR3: CASRKGGDQPQHF. In DNA form, the CDR3 reads TGCGCCAGCAGAAAGGGCGGTGATCAGCCCCAGCATTTT.

In this sample, this clonotype turned up a few times. The chain carries TRBV29-1 and TRBJ1-2, with D uncertain. Germline lookup yields CDR1 SQVTM and CDR2 ANQGSEA. The ends were cut back, 8 bases at V and 2 bases at J, with 18 bases in the middle. CDR3 length equals 14 residues. The CDR3 protein is CSTSSIGSNYGYTF. Written as DNA, the CDR3 is TGCAGCACTTCTTCTATAGGATCCAACTATGGCTACACCTTC. Filled out from reference TRBV29-1 and TRBJ1-2, the complete variable domain reads SAVISQKPSRDICQRGTSLTIQCQVDSQVTMMFWYRQQPGQSLTLIATANQGSEATYESGFVIDKFPISRPNLTFSTLTVSNMSPEDSSIYLCSTSSIGSNYGYTFGSGTRLTVV.

The chain joins TRBV20-1 to TRBJ1-2; the D gene is possibly TRBD1 (5 bases). The CDR3 runs to 13 residues. Trimming stripped 2 bases from V and 3 bases from J, with 10 bases between. Germline loops: CDR1 DFQATT, CDR2 SNEGSKA (reference sequence). The CDR3 DNA sequence: TGCAGTGCTAGAATGGGGACCGACTATGGCTACACCTTC. This translates into CSARMGTDYGYTF.

This clonotype was picked up many times. This chain connects TRBV6-6 to TRBJ2-1; the D gene is possibly TRBD1 (5 bases). With 6 bases removed from V and 1 base from J, the gap between germline ends came to 10 bases. The CDR3 consists of 14 residues. The V gene's germline CDR1 is MNHNY and CDR2 SVGAGI (reference sequence). The CDR3 loop is CASRMDISYNEQFF. The CDR3 DNA reads as TGTGCCAGCAGGATGGACATTTCCTACAATGAGCAGTTCTTC.

The chain is built from TRBV6-1 and TRBJ2-7, with TRBD2 matching 8 bases. The V and J ends lost 6 bases and 3 bases, in that order; junction bases with no gene match: 10. This CDR3 contains 15 residues. Germline V gene data show CDR1 as MNHNS and CDR2 as SASEGT. The CDR3 loop reads CASRHALRGVYEQYF. As DNA, the CDR3 is TGTGCCAGCAGGCATGCGTTGCGGGGGGTCTACGAGCAGTACTTC.

This clonotype has more than one count but fewer than ten. The V gene is TRBV9, the J gene TRBJ1-1; the D is unclear. Trimming removed 1 base at V and 0 bases at J, with 13 bases between. Germline loops: CDR1 SGDLS, CDR2 YYNGEE. The CDR3 is made up of 16 amino acids. The DNA for the CDR3 is TGTGCCAGCAGCGTAACTTCCCGAGTAATGAACACTGAAGCTTTCTTT. It codes for CASSVTSRVMNTEAFF.

This clonotype was found a few times. The DNA of the CDR3 is TGTGCCAGCAGTTACCGAGGGAATGAAAAACTGTTTTTT. Translated, it gives CASSYRGNEKLFF. This rearrangement joins TRBV6-6 to TRBJ1-4; unclear D gene. The CDR3 extends over 13 amino acids. Germline V lookup: CDR1 MNHNY, CDR2 SVGAGI (reference sequence). V lost 2 bases and J 5 bases, leaving 6 bases between the germline ends.

CDR3 protein: CATSDLLGGPETQYF. In DNA, the CDR3 is TGTGCCACCAGTGATTTGCTAGGGGGGCCAGAGACCCAGTACTTC. The chain recombines TRBV24-1 with TRBJ2-5; D is perhaps TRBD1 or TRBD2 (6 bases each). Germline values: CDR1 KGHDR, CDR2 SFDVKD. This CDR3 is built from 15 residues. Trimming removed 0 bases at V and 4 bases at J, with 11 bases between.

Ten or more counts support this clonotype. The chain joins TRBV12-3 or TRBV12-4 to TRBJ1-2; no clear D. This CDR3 is built from 13 residues. Trimming took off 2 bases at V and 4 bases at J, with 8 bases between the two ends. CDR3 nucleotides: TGTGCCAGCAGTTTACAGGATTCCTATGGCTACACCTTC. Residues: CASSLQDSYGYTF.

This clonotype was detected a few times. J is TRBJ2-3 and V is TRBV20-1; D possibly uses TRBD1 or TRBD2 (5 bases each). Germline assignment: CDR1 DFQATT and CDR2 SNEGSKA (reference sequence). V lost 6 bases and J lost 6, with 13 bases in between. This CDR3 region has 12 residues. This CDR3 is CSAGRPMDTQYF. The CDR3 DNA sequence: TGCAGTGCGGGACGTCCGATGGATACGCAGTATTTT.

The rearrangement joins TRBV11-2 to TRBJ1-1; a possible D gene is TRBD1 (5 bases). The germline CDR1 and CDR2 sequences are SGHAT and FQNNGV. V was shortened by 1 base and J by 5 bases, with 17 bases between the two germline ends. This CDR3 comprises 16 residues. The CDR3 spells CASSLVGGAEGTEAFF. As DNA, the CDR3 is TGTGCCAGCAGCTTAGTGGGAGGGGCCGAGGGGACTGAAGCTTTCTTT.

This clonotype was counted a few times. The chain has TRBV6-1 and TRBJ2-3, with 11 bases matching TRBD2. After removal of 5 bases from V and 4 bases from J, the junction contained 2 bases not matched to a gene. This CDR3 is built from 14 residues. Germline CDR1 is MNHNS and CDR2 is SASEGT. The CDR3 DNA reads as TGTGCCAGCAGTCTAGCGGGGGGCGCAGATACGCAGTATTTT. This translates into CASSLAGGADTQYF.

The chain has TRBV12-3 or TRBV12-4 and TRBJ1-3; 9 bases align to TRBD1. The V segment lost 6 bases and the J segment 4 bases; nucleotides outside the gene matches: 10. The CDR3 consists of 16 residues. CDR3 sequence: CASSPGQGSSGNTIYF. In nucleotides, the CDR3 is TGTGCCAGCAGCCCGGGACAGGGATCGTCCGGAAACACCATATATTTT.

J is TRBJ1-4 and V is TRBV20-1, with D uncertain. CDR1 DFQATT and CDR2 SNEGSKA come from the germline V gene (reference sequence). V dropped 6 bases and J dropped 8 bases, with 10 bases sitting between them. The CDR3 has 11 amino acids. CDR3 residues: CSAGGNEKLFF. In DNA form, the CDR3 reads TGCAGTGCGGGAGGGAACGAAAAACTGTTTTTT.

In its sample, this clonotype was seen many times. The genes are TRBV24-1 and TRBJ2-3; D is ambiguous. The germline V and J ends were trimmed by 3 bases and 3 bases, with 9 bases remaining between them. The CDR3 contains 14 residues. Looked up from germline, CDR1 is KGHDR and CDR2 is SFDVKD. DNA for the CDR3: TGTGCCACCAGTGATCGACTGCTTACAGATACGCAGTATTTT. It translates to CATSDRLLTDTQYF.

The chain uses TRBV29-1 and TRBJ2-5; D is unresolved. V was trimmed by 6 bases and J by 2 bases, leaving 13 bases between them. CDR3 length equals 13 residues. CDR1 is SQVTM, CDR2 ANQGSEA, per germline. CDR3 in DNA: TGCAGCGTCCTCTCCTGGAGTCAAGAGACCCAGTACTTC. This encodes CSVLSWSQETQYF.

There are a few counts of this clonotype. The J gene is TRBJ2-2, the V gene TRBV20-1, with a possible D match to TRBD2 (5 bases). The CDR3 contains 14 residues. Germline V gene data show CDR1 as DFQATT and CDR2 as SNEGSKA (reference sequence). The V end lost 2 bases, the J end lost 5 bases, and 12 bases lay between the germline ends. The CDR3 here is CSARRRAATGELFF. CDR3 nucleotides: TGCAGTGCTAGACGGCGGGCCGCTACCGGGGAGCTGTTTTTT.

CDR3 bases: TGCAGCGTTGACCAGGGGGGAAACTATGGCTACACCTTC. It translates to CSVDQGGNYGYTF. This rearrangement joins TRBV29-1 to TRBJ1-2; 7 bases match TRBD1. The CDR3 is 13 residues long. The germline CDR1 and CDR2 sequences are SQVTM and ANQGSEA. With V trimmed by 3 bases and J by 2 bases, 3 bases remained unmatched.

This clonotype has a handful of counts. The V gene is TRBV6-5, the J gene TRBJ1-1; D is ambiguous. Germline CDR1 is MNHEY and CDR2 is SVGAGI. The CDR3 spans 13 residues. V was clipped by 5 bases and J by 4 bases, with 11 bases between them. CDR3 sequence (DNA): TGTGCCAGCAGTACTAGATTGATCACTGAAGCTTTCTTT. Its translation is CASSTRLITEAFF.

This clonotype was observed a handful of times. This chain links TRBV21-1 with TRBJ1-2; the table's D call of TRBD1 was not tested on the DNA. TRBV21-1 is a pseudogene segment. The CDR3 totals 18 residues. CDR3 loop: CASSKVILAGRPECGYTF. The CDR3 coding sequence is TGTGCCAGCAGCAAAGTTATTCTGGCGGGGCGACCAGAATGTGGCTACACCTTC.